This TCR beta chain derives from a study of blood T cell repertoires in COVID-19 (dated by TCRdb to 2019 to 2021). Context from the whole study: Samples from collaborators originated in the United States, Italy and Spain and spanned both the acute and convalescent phases of COVID-19. The material from the prospective study consisted of cDNA or gDNA derived from T cells, B-cell-depleted T cells, or PBMCs. A de-identified subject ID, COVID-19 status, age in years and sex were almost always included in the sample metadata. Samples came from the ongoing ImmuneRACE study (first 160 participants) plus 1,254 subjects from 6 global collaborators. The dataset comprised deeply sampled blood TCRbeta repertoires from subjects exposed to, actively infected with, or recovered from COVID-19. Where available, HLA class I and class II types were taken from metadata supplied by the sample provider and were not determined by assay-based typing. The repertoires were released in a freely available public database intended as a resource for research on the immune response to SARS-CoV-2.

The paper as a whole reports these results and caveats: The quantity of clinical and demographic metadata differed by source and by participant and was supplied without curation.

TCRbeta CDR3 regions were amplified from genomic DNA by means of the immunoSEQ Assay, a bias-controlled multiplex PCR. The authors' analysis ran thus. The number of nucleated cells in each sample was estimated from the amplification of reference gene primers within the assay. To quantify the absolute abundance of each unique TCRbeta CDR3 rearrangement, sequence reads were collapsed and filtered. For each sample, productive Simpson clonality was calculated as the square root of Simpson's diversity index across productive rearrangements. Here the immuneACCESS table is served through TCRdb, limited to in-frame sequences with V and J called. Missing clones are a known gap in these copies; in checked studies unresolved V genes cover under half, and the rest lacks a known reason. V, J and clone size reflect that table, while D and trimming were determined from the DNA. The sample table contains approximately 100,000 clones; only one count was recorded for roughly 92% of them. Roughly 5% of the sample is held by the ten biggest clonotypes.

Concerning this clone: What antigen it recognizes has not been identified. Base qualities are not recorded, but no much larger clone differs from it by a single base.

According to the germline V gene (reference sequence), CDR1 reads LNHDA and CDR2 reads SQIVND. The CDR3 contains 14 residues, cysteine and phenylalanine counted. Only the CDR3 DNA is retained, 42 bases long and in frame from the first base. V loses 4 bases, J loses 1 base, and the germline ends lie 8 bases apart. Whole blood was collected in K2EDTA tubes by collaborating institutions according to the institutions' own protocols. For TCRbeta analysis, collaborator samples were shipped as frozen whole blood, as isolated PBMCs, or as DNA extracted from either sample type. The sequence links TRBV19 to TRBJ1-5; no D gene can be assigned with confidence. This sequence was found in a man aged 65 to 79 with acute or convalescent COVID-19. Sequenced input: peripheral blood. The CDR3 here reads CASSRGSSNQPQHF. In nucleotide form, the sequence is TGTGCCAGTAGTAGAGGGTCGAGCAATCAGCCCCAGCATTTT.